This paragraph covers one T cell receptor (beta chain) sequence. No antigen is known for it. The sample belongs to a study of shared clonotypes between healthy human individuals. Study findings and constraints: Generally, naive subsets came out with larger estimated richness than memory subsets.

This CDR3 is built from 17 residues. Looked up from germline, CDR1 is KGHSH and CDR2 is LQKENI. Trimming cost V 0 bases and J 2 bases; bases outside gene matches: 7. Assay used: immunoSEQ multiplex PCR; TCRdb lists only in-frame clones, some missing. The top ten hold roughly 0.35% of the sample, which has 1.4 million or so clones, approximately 98.5% seen once. The TCR originated in a man aged 25 to 40 in good health. The source material was naive CD4+ T cells sorted from blood. Documented subset: CD45RA+ positively selected. The chain carries TRBV18 and TRBJ2-1; 7 bases match TRBD2. CDR3 bases: TGTGCCAGCTCACCACCTCGCGCGGGAGCTACCTACAATGAGCAGTTCTTC. It is translated as CASSPPRAGATYNEQFF.